These 21 T cell receptor beta chains were sequenced from one sample in a study of cytomegalovirus exposure and HLA in healthy donors. PCR used 60 Vbeta primers and 13 Jbeta primers. Profiling relied on immunoSEQ multiplex PCR, and the TCRdb table lists in-frame clones only, not all of them. The profile shows about 130,000 clones, 70% to 80% of them singletons. The sample consisted of PBMCs. All receptors derive from a woman in her fifties or sixties in good health and CMV-seronegative.

This chain joins TRBV5-1 and TRBJ2-1; 9 nucleotides match TRBD2. The CDR3 contains 14 residues. Per the germline V gene, CDR1 is SGHRS and CDR2 is YFSETQ. Trimming cost V 10 bases and J 5 bases; bases outside gene matches: 10. CDR3 in amino acids: CAGQSGRKHNEQFF. In nucleotides, the CDR3 is TGCGCCGGGCAGAGCGGGAGGAAGCACAATGAGCAGTTCTTC.

The rearrangement links TRBV4-1 to TRBJ2-7, with 7 bases lining up with TRBD1. Germline V gene data show CDR1 as MGHRA and CDR2 as YSYEKL. Trimming cost V 0 bases and J 4 bases; bases outside gene matches: 6. This CDR3 is 15 amino acids long. This chain's CDR3 is CASSQEKKGAYEQYV. In nucleotides, the CDR3 is TGCGCCAGCAGCCAAGAAAAAAAGGGGGCTTACGAGCAGTACGTC.

The chain uses TRBV19 and TRBJ2-7, with 9 bases lining up with TRBD1. From germline, CDR1 is LNHDA and CDR2 SQIVND (reference sequence). The V and J ends lost 6 bases and 6 bases, in that order; junction bases with no gene match: 9. The CDR3 is 14 amino acids. CDR3 bases: TGTGCCAGTAGGCTCCGGGGACAGGGTGGCGAGCAGTACTTC. Translating it yields CASRLRGQGGEQYF.

This clone has only a few counts. The chain links TRBV29-1 to TRBJ1-1; D possibly corresponds to TRBD1 (6 bases). V was cut by 3 bases and J by 4 bases, with 15 bases left in between. The CDR3 length is 14 residues. CDR1 is SQVTM and CDR2 is ANQGSEA in the germline V gene. CDR3 loop: CSVDQQGLSTEAFF. CDR3 bases: TGCAGCGTTGATCAACAGGGTCTTAGCACTGAAGCTTTCTTT.

This chain joins TRBV30 and TRBJ1-4; D possibly corresponds to TRBD1 (5 bases). V was trimmed by 0 bases and J by 7 bases, leaving 15 bases between them. The V gene's germline CDR1 is GTSNPN and CDR2 SVGIG (reference sequence). The CDR3 has 15 residues. CDR3 coding DNA: TGTGCCTGGAGTGTAGGAAGTGGGGGGGTTGAAAAACTGTTTTTT. Amino acids: CAWSVGSGGVEKLFF.

The J gene is TRBJ1-1, the V gene TRBV19, with TRBD1 identical over 8 bases. The V segment lost 3 bases and the J segment 4 bases; nucleotides outside the gene matches: 7. The CDR3 extends over 15 amino acids. CDR1 and CDR2 from the germline V gene are LNHDA and SQIVND (reference sequence). The CDR3: CASSMGQDHGTEAFF. The CDR3 DNA follows: TGTGCCAGTAGTATGGGACAGGACCACGGCACTGAAGCTTTCTTT.

The chain recombines TRBV6-4 with TRBJ2-1; 7 bases align to TRBD1. Germline values: CDR1 MRHNA, CDR2 SNTAGT. The CDR3 consists of 19 residues. J gave up 0 bases and V 4 bases, and 15 bases lay outside the gene matches. The DNA for the CDR3 is TGTGCCAGCAGTGGACACAGGGGTCGGTGGGCTAGCTCCTACAATGAGCAGTTCTTC. Encoded protein: CASSGHRGRWASSYNEQFF.

V usage is TRBV25-1 and J usage is TRBJ2-1; D is possibly TRBD2 (5 bases). Germline V gene lookup returns CDR1 MGHDK and CDR2 SYGVNS. Trimming removed 3 bases from V and 6 bases from J, with 15 bases in between. The CDR3 has 15 residues. CDR3 DNA: TGTGCCAGCAGTGAGGCCCGGGGTAATAGCAATGAGCAGTTCTTC. Residues: CASSEARGNSNEQFF.

This chain joins TRBV29-1 and TRBJ2-4, with 8 positions matching TRBD1. Trimming at V came to 6 bases and at J to 14 bases, leaving 6 bases not matched to a gene. The germline CDR1 and CDR2 sequences are SQVTM and ANQGSEA. The length of the CDR3 is 10 residues. CDR3 loop: CSVLGGQEYF. CDR3 in DNA: TGCAGCGTCCTGGGGGGACAGGAGTACTTC.

The chain recombines TRBV12-5 with TRBJ1-4; D gene unclear. Germline CDR1 and CDR2: LGHNT and FRNRAP. V lost 6 bases and J 0 bases, leaving 5 bases between the germline ends. The CDR3 extends over 13 amino acids. The CDR3 protein is CASGGSTNEKLFF. In nucleotides, the CDR3 is TGTGCTAGTGGGGGCTCAACTAATGAAAAACTGTTTTTT.

CDR3: CASSLSGLTTNEKLFF. The CDR3 DNA sequence: TGTGCCAGCAGCTTGTCGGGACTTACAACTAATGAAAAACTGTTTTTT. V and J are TRBV5-5 and TRBJ1-4, with D tentatively TRBD1 (5 bases). CDR1 is SGHKS and CDR2 is YYEKEE in the germline V gene (reference sequence). Trimming left V 1 base short and J 0 bases short, with 10 bases between. The length of the CDR3 is 16 residues.

J is TRBJ2-3 and V is TRBV9; perhaps TRBD2 as D (7 bases). The CDR3 is 15 amino acids. Germline-derived CDR1 and CDR2 are SGDLS and YYNGEE. Trimming cost V 0 bases and J 3 bases, with 11 bases left between them. The DNA for the CDR3 is TGTGCCAGCAGCGTAGTAAGCGGGACAACAGATACGCAGTATTTT. This sequence encodes CASSVVSGTTDTQYF.

The genes are TRBV9 and TRBJ2-7, with D possibly TRBD2 on 5 matching bases. The V end was cut by 0 bases, the J end by 6 bases, with 13 bases between. This CDR3 is 14 amino acids long. Germline CDR1 is SGDLS and CDR2 is YYNGEE. The CDR3 region has the DNA TGTGCCAGCAGCGTAGCAACGTTGGGGAGCGAGCAGTACTTC. Translation gives CASSVATLGSEQYF.

This chain joins TRBV5-4 and TRBJ1-3, with 8 bases identical to TRBD1. V dropped 4 bases and J dropped 2; count of bases not matched to a gene: 8. Per germline, CDR1 SGHNT and CDR2 YYREEE (reference sequence). The CDR3 is 16 residues long. The DNA of the CDR3 is TGTGCCAGCAGCATTGGACAGGGTTCTCCTGGAAACACCATATATTTT. Its protein product is CASSIGQGSPGNTIYF.

In this sample, this clone turned up a few times. Here the CDR3 DNA reads TGTGCCAGCAGCGCTACAGTGTCCATGAACACTGAAGCTTTCTTT. Its protein is CASSATVSMNTEAFF. The chain has TRBV9 and TRBJ1-1, with D uncertain. Germline CDR1 SGDLS, CDR2 YYNGEE. The CDR3 is made up of 15 amino acids. The V end lost 3 bases, the J end lost 0 bases, and 12 bases lay between the germline ends.

The V call is TRBV7-9, the J call TRBJ2-2; possible D gene TRBD2, 6 bases. V was trimmed by 3 bases and J by 13 bases, leaving 9 bases between them. The CDR3 totals 11 residues. CDR1 and CDR2 from the germline V gene are SEHNR and FQNEAQ (reference sequence). The chain's CDR3 is CASSFGGPLFF. CDR3 nucleotides: TGTGCCAGCAGCTTCGGGGGACCGCTGTTTTTT.

This chain connects TRBV5-4 to TRBJ2-7; the D is unclear. This CDR3 region has 13 residues. Looked up from germline, CDR1 is SGHNT and CDR2 is YYREEE (reference sequence). The V and J ends lost 5 bases and 4 bases respectively, with 13 bases between them. This CDR3 reads CASSSAGSYEQYF. The DNA for the CDR3 is TGTGCCAGCAGTTCCGCAGGCAGTTACGAGCAGTACTTC.

This sequence joins TRBV28 and TRBJ2-2; TRBD2 agrees at 7 bases. The CDR3 consists of 16 residues. J gave up 1 base and V 8 bases, and 10 bases lay outside the gene matches. From germline, CDR1 is MDHEN and CDR2 SYDVKM. CDR3 sequence reads: CASYASGSGNTGELFF. The DNA of the CDR3 is TGTGCCAGCTACGCTAGCGGCTCCGGGAACACCGGGGAGCTGTTTTTT.

This clone was observed a few times. The CDR3 loop reads CASSPTGTGAINEKLFF. The CDR3 DNA sequence: TGTGCCAGCAGCCCCACCGGGACAGGGGCCATTAATGAAAAACTGTTTTTT. V and J are TRBV9 and TRBJ1-4, with 10 bases aligning to TRBD1. The length of the CDR3 is 17 residues. V lost 4 bases to trimming and J lost 4 bases; unmatched junction nucleotides: 10. CDR1 SGDLS and CDR2 YYNGEE come from the germline V gene.

In its sample, this clone was seen a few times. The rearrangement joins TRBV10-3 to TRBJ1-1, with a possible D match to TRBD1 (6 bases). The CDR3 spans 13 residues. V dropped 10 bases and J dropped 5 bases, with 17 bases sitting between them. Germline loops: CDR1 ENHRY, CDR2 SYGVKD. This CDR3 reads CATRGQPETEAFF. Written as DNA, the CDR3 is TGTGCCACCAGAGGACAGCCGGAGACTGAAGCTTTCTTT.

The chain links TRBV15 to TRBJ2-7, with TRBD2 matching over 10 bases. CDR1 is LNHNV, CDR2 YYDKDF, per germline (reference sequence). The ends lost 1 base at V and 0 bases at J; junction bases unmatched: 15. The CDR3 is 20 residues long. The CDR3: CATSRVVASGRRKISYEQYF. CDR3 DNA sequence: TGTGCCACCAGCAGAGTGGTCGCTAGCGGGAGACGGAAGATCTCCTACGAGCAGTACTTC.